This T cell receptor (beta chain) was retrieved from a study of blood T cell repertoires in COVID-19 (dated by TCRdb to 2018 to 2021). About the investigation overall: Samples from collaborators originated in the United States, Italy and Spain and spanned both the acute and convalescent phases of COVID-19. The prospective study material was composed of cDNA or gDNA derived from T cells, B-cell-depleted T cells, or PBMCs. A de-identified subject ID, COVID-19 status, age in years and sex were almost always included in the sample metadata. Deeply sampled blood TCRbeta repertoires from subjects exposed to, actively infected with, or recovered from COVID-19 were included in the dataset. Samples were obtained from the ongoing ImmuneRACE study (first 160 participants) and from over 1,000 subjects provided by 6 global collaborators. The repertoires were released in a freely available public database meant as a resource for research on the immune response to SARS-CoV-2. Where available, HLA class I and class II types were taken from metadata supplied by the sample provider and were not determined by assay-based typing. The investigation overall reported the following: The amount of clinical and demographic metadata varied by source and participant and was provided uncurated.

A word on this clone: It lacks a known antigen. No base quality values were provided; no much bigger clone lies one nucleotide off.

Participants in the prospective study were enrolled through a virtual design, were aged 18 to 89 years, and lived in 24 United States geographic areas. In the prospective study, participants were assigned to cohorts based on the clinical history participants reported in a screening survey and a study questionnaire. Exposed participants were defined as having been in contact with someone with a PCR-confirmed or clinician-diagnosed COVID-19 case within 2 weeks of study entry. In the prospective study, whole blood, serum and a nasopharyngeal or oropharyngeal swab were collected from each participant by mobile phlebotomists. Additional blood draws and questionnaires over an approximately two-month period could optionally be provided by prospective study participants. Prospective study blood samples were shipped either frozen or at room temperature before DNA extraction. The immunoSEQ Assay, a bias-controlled multiplex PCR, was used to amplify TCRbeta CDR3 regions from genomic DNA. The published analysis was carried out like this. Nucleated cell counts per sample were estimated from amplification of reference gene primers within the assay. To quantify the absolute abundance of each unique TCRbeta CDR3 rearrangement, sequence reads were collapsed and filtered. Productive Simpson clonality was computed per sample as the square root of Simpson's diversity index over productive rearrangements. TCRdb's version of the immuneACCESS table is confined to in-frame rearrangements and falls short of the full clone set. An unresolved V gene accounts for under half of the shortfall where checked; the remainder is of unknown origin. The D gene and trimming were derived from the DNA, and the V and J assignments and clone size from that table. Counted in this sample were roughly 200,000 clones; 86% of them appeared once. Clones ranked in the top ten supply roughly 4.5% of the sample.

The CDR3, cysteine through phenylalanine, is 16 amino acids long. Only the CDR3 DNA stays, 48 bases, in frame from base 1. Deletion took 5 bases off V and 6 bases off J, with a span of 20 bases between the germline ends. The germline V gene (reference sequence) provides CDR1 LNHNV and CDR2 YYDKDF. The sequencing input was PBMCs or T cells enriched from blood (not recorded which). The rearrangement combines TRBV15 with TRBJ1-5, with no confidently assigned D gene. This receptor was identified in a woman in her twenties or thirties who had been exposed to COVID-19. The DNA reads TGTGCCACCAGCCCACTACTCTTTGGAAGGAGTCAGCCCCAGCATTTT. Protein translation: CATSPLLFGRSQPQHF. Here the CDR3 is joined to the reference TRBV15 and TRBJ1-5 genes, and the full variable domain is: DAMVIQNPRYQVTQFGKPVTLSCSQTLNHNVMYWYQQKSSQAPKLLFHYYDKDFNNEADTPDNFQSRRPNTSFCFLDIRSPGLGDTAMYLCATSPLLFGRSQPQHFGDGTRLSIL.